Presented here are 27 T cell receptor beta chains from one specimen sequenced in a study of beta chain features in type 1 diabetes. cDNA synthesis used the whole RNA isolate, giving expressed TCRB sequences. Sequencing was performed with immunoSEQ multiplex PCR; in TCRdb, only in-frame clones are kept and a portion is missing. The data contain tens of thousands of clones, roughly 45% of them singletons. The source material was stem cell memory CD4+ T cells from blood. These receptors were taken from a woman aged 30 to 39 in good health.

This clone was recorded a few times. The chain links TRBV2 to TRBJ2-2; no firm D call. Germline CDR1 is SNHLY and CDR2 is FYNNEI. V gave up 0 bases and J gave up 6 bases, with 8 bases separating them. This CDR3 is 14 amino acids long. The CDR3 is CASSEANSAGELFF. CDR3 DNA: TGTGCCAGCAGTGAAGCGAACAGTGCCGGGGAGCTGTTTTTT. Full variable domain (outside the CDR3, taken from reference TRBV2 and TRBJ2-2): EPEVTQTPSHQVTQMGQEVILRCVPISNHLYFYWYRQILGQKVEFLVSFYNNEISEKSEIFDDQFSVERPDGSNFTLKIRSTKLEDSAMYFCASSEANSAGELFFGEGSRLTVL.

V is TRBV29-1 and J is TRBJ1-5; a possible D gene is TRBD1 (5 bases). Per the germline V gene, CDR1 is SQVTM and CDR2 is ANQGSEA. This CDR3 is 12 amino acids long. V lost 7 bases, J lost 3 bases, and 10 bases lay in between. Here the CDR3 DNA reads TGCAGCGCCCAGGACAACAATCAGCCCCAGCATTTT. As protein: CSAQDNNQPQHF.

The rearrangement uses TRBV29-1 and TRBJ2-2; maybe TRBD2 (6 bases). This CDR3 comprises 14 residues. V was shortened by 5 bases and J by 4 bases, with 14 bases between the two germline ends. From germline, CDR1 is SQVTM and CDR2 ANQGSEA. CDR3 region: CSVPGEESTGELFF. CDR3 coding DNA: TGCAGCGTTCCGGGGGAAGAGAGCACCGGGGAGCTGTTTTTT.

The chain is built from TRBV11-3 and TRBJ2-5; TRBD2 agrees at 8 bases. V was pared by 2 bases and J by 5 bases, with 13 bases of the junction left unmatched. The germline V gene encodes CDR1 SGHNT and CDR2 YENEEA. The CDR3 is 17 residues long. The CDR3 loop is CASSLSVRAGGGETQYF. The CDR3 DNA reads TGTGCCAGCAGCTTATCGGTTCGTGCGGGAGGAGGGGAGACCCAGTACTTC. The whole variable domain, remainder taken from reference TRBV11-3 and TRBJ2-5, is EAGVVQSPRYKIIEKKQPVAFWCNPISGHNTLYWYLQNLGQGPELLIRYENEEAVDDSQLPKDRFSAERLKGVDSTLKIQPAELGDSAVYLCASSLSVRAGGGETQYFGPGTRLLVL.

Concerning this clone: A clone one base away is much larger, so this may be a read error. CDR3 in DNA: TGTGCCAGCAGTTTAGGGCTAGCGGGTGAGCAGTTCTTC. Its translation: CASSLGLAGEQFF. This chain joins TRBV27 and TRBJ2-1, with 8 bases identical to TRBD2. Per the germline V gene, CDR1 is MNHEY and CDR2 is SMNVEV (reference sequence). The CDR3 runs 13 residues. The V and J ends lost 2 bases and 9 bases, in that order; junction bases with no gene match: 3.

J is TRBJ2-1 and V is TRBV18; 13 nucleotides line up with TRBD2. CDR1 and CDR2 from the germline V gene are KGHSH and LQKENI. The CDR3 is 17 residues long. The V gene end was trimmed by 5 bases and the J gene end by 2 bases; junction bases not matched to a gene: 6. Written as DNA, the CDR3 is TGTGCCAGCTCAAGACTAGCGGGAGGACTTACCTACAATGAGCAGTTCTTC. Translation gives CASSRLAGGLTYNEQFF.

The gene calls are TRBV7-2 and TRBJ2-2; D remains ambiguous. Trimming left V 0 bases short and J 6 bases short, with 8 bases between. The CDR3 contains 14 residues. The germline CDR1 and CDR2 sequences are SGHTA and FQGNSA. The CDR3 spells CASSLAVVAGELFF. CDR3 DNA sequence: TGTGCCAGCAGCTTAGCAGTAGTCGCCGGGGAGCTGTTTTTT.

The V and J genes are TRBV25-1 and TRBJ2-1; 8 nucleotides line up with TRBD1. Per germline, CDR1 MGHDK and CDR2 SYGVNS. V lost 0 bases to trimming and J lost 6 bases; unmatched junction nucleotides: 7. CDR3 length: 16 amino acids. The CDR3 loop is CASSEYQGTGRNEQFF. CDR3 nucleotide sequence: TGTGCCAGCAGTGAATATCAGGGGACAGGTCGCAATGAGCAGTTCTTC.

The rearrangement uses TRBV5-4 and TRBJ2-7, with D uncertain. Trimming took off 4 bases at V and 2 bases at J, with 13 bases between the two ends. Germline CDR1 SGHNT, CDR2 YYREEE (reference sequence). The CDR3 loop spans 14 amino acids. CDR3 in DNA: TGTGCCAGCAGCCATCAGACTGGTACCTACGAGCAGTACTTC. It specifies CASSHQTGTYEQYF.

This chain connects TRBV5-1 to TRBJ2-1; D unresolved. Trimming left V 0 bases short and J 4 bases short, with 8 bases between. Germline-derived CDR1 and CDR2 are SGHRS and YFSETQ. This CDR3 has 14 residues. For the CDR3, the DNA is TGCGCCAGCAGCTTGGGAACTTCTTACAATGAGCAGTTCTTC. It codes for CASSLGTSYNEQFF.

The table lists this clone with a few counts. The rearrangement joins TRBV7-3 to TRBJ2-1; TRBD2 agrees at 13 bases. This CDR3 has 16 residues. V lost 4 bases, J lost 5 bases, and 5 bases stayed unmatched. Germline-derived CDR1 and CDR2 are SGHTA and FQGTGA. The chain's CDR3 is CASSWAGTSGDNEQFF. The CDR3 DNA sequence: TGTGCCAGCAGCTGGGCCGGGACTAGCGGGGACAATGAGCAGTTCTTC. Drawing the rest from reference TRBV7-3 and TRBJ2-1, the complete variable domain is GAGVSQTPSNKVTEKGKYVELRCDPISGHTALYWYRQSLGQGPEFLIYFQGTGAADDSGLPNDRFFAVRPEGSVSTLKIQRTERGDSAVYLCASSWAGTSGDNEQFFGPGTRLTVL.

V gene TRBV29-1 combines with J gene TRBJ2-3, with a tentative D call TRBD2 (6 bases). This CDR3 region has 13 residues. The germline V gene has CDR1 SQVTM and CDR2 ANQGSEA. The V and J ends lost 8 bases and 3 bases respectively, with 15 bases between them. The CDR3 coding sequence is TGCAGCAGCCGGTTGACTAGTACAGATACGCAGTATTTT. It translates to CSSRLTSTDTQYF.

V gene TRBV19 combines with J gene TRBJ2-5; 14 nucleotides line up with TRBD2. The CDR3 has 18 amino acids. Germline CDR1 and CDR2: LNHDA and SQIVND (reference sequence). The V segment lost 0 bases and the J segment 5 bases; nucleotides outside the gene matches: 8. CDR3 amino acids: CASSIEPGTSGSLETQYF. The CDR3, as DNA: TGTGCCAGTAGTATAGAGCCAGGGACTAGCGGGAGTCTGGAGACCCAGTACTTC.

This clone was detected a few times. The chain is built from TRBV4-3 and TRBJ1-1; 8 positions agree with TRBD1. V lost 3 bases and J lost 8; bases outside the gene matches: 2. From germline, CDR1 is LGHNA and CDR2 YSLEER. CDR3 length: 12 residues. CDR3 sequence: CASSHRQGEAFF. CDR3 in DNA: TGCGCCAGCAGCCACCGACAGGGGGAAGCTTTCTTT.

Here the CDR3 reads CASSRSPTASGSTYEQYF. CDR3 nucleotide sequence: TGTGCCAGCAGCCGCTCCCCGACAGCTAGCGGGAGCACGTACGAGCAGTACTTC. J is TRBJ2-7 and V is TRBV13, with TRBD2 matching 10 bases. The germline CDR1 and CDR2 sequences are PRHDT and FYEKMQ (reference sequence). V was pared by 5 bases and J by 4 bases, with 17 bases of the junction left unmatched. CDR3 length: 18 residues.

A few counts support this clone. The CDR3 nucleotides are TGTGCCAGCAGCTTGGAACGGGACTATGGCTACACCTTC. It specifies CASSLERDYGYTF. This chain connects TRBV5-6 to TRBJ1-2; unclear D gene. Germline CDR1 is SGHDT and CDR2 is YYEEEE. This CDR3 region has 13 residues. With 0 bases removed from V and 3 bases from J, the gap between germline ends came to 6 bases.

CDR3: CSVGEGTSGNTIYF. In DNA, the CDR3 is TGCAGCGTTGGGGAGGGGACCTCTGGAAACACCATATATTTT. The chain is built from TRBV29-1 and TRBJ1-3; D may be TRBD1 (5 bases). CDR1 and CDR2 from the germline V gene are SQVTM and ANQGSEA. Trimming shortened V by 4 bases and J by 0 bases, and 10 bases separated the two germline ends. The CDR3 totals 14 residues.

This rearrangement joins TRBV19 to TRBJ2-7; D possibly corresponds to TRBD1 (6 bases). The CDR3 sequence is 14 residues long. Per the germline V gene, CDR1 is LNHDA and CDR2 is SQIVND (reference sequence). The V gene lost 3 bases and the J gene lost 3 bases, with 12 bases spanning the gap. CDR3 nucleotides: TGTGCCAGTAGTATCAGGGGAGCTGGCTACGAGCAGTACTTC. It codes for CASSIRGAGYEQYF.

The CDR3 DNA reads as TGTGCCAGCACCACAGACCGAGTGCCCTACAATGAGCAGTTCTTC. Protein sequence: CASTTDRVPYNEQFF. The chain joins TRBV6-6 to TRBJ2-1; D is unclear. The V gene's germline CDR1 is MNHNY and CDR2 SVGAGI (reference sequence). The CDR3 spans 15 residues. The V and J ends lost 7 bases and 2 bases respectively, with 15 bases between them.

On this clone itself: Sequence at one end of the junction differs from germline and may be a read error. This chain links TRBV7-7 with TRBJ2-3; 10 positions agree with TRBD2. The V gene's germline CDR1 is SSHAT and CDR2 FNYEAQ (reference sequence). The CDR3 is 14 residues long. This CDR3 reads CASSPSGSGNTQYF. The CDR3 DNA reads as TGTGCTAGCAGCCCTAGCGGGAGTGGGAATACGCAGTATTTT.

The V and J genes are TRBV2 and TRBJ2-1; TRBD2 matches at 14 bases. The germline gives CDR1 SNHLY, CDR2 FYNNEI. The CDR3 sequence is 16 residues long. J was trimmed by 7 bases and V by 5 bases; bases with no gene match: 7. CDR3 nucleotide sequence: TGTGCCAGCAGTACCCAGGGACTAGCGGGAGTTAATGAGCAGTTCTTC. Translation gives CASSTQGLAGVNEQFF.

Regarding this clone: At one of its ends the junction is not consistent with the germline gene, which may arise from a read error. Other DNA sequences of this sample code for an identical CDR3. The CDR3 DNA is TGTGCTAGCTTTTCGGCACCAGGGTCCCTCGAGCAGTACTTC. Residues: CASFSAPGSLEQYF. J is TRBJ2-7 and V is TRBV18; tentatively, D is TRBD1 (5 bases). Germline CDR1 reads KGHSH; CDR2 reads LQKENI. The CDR3 covers 14 residues.

This chain links TRBV5-1 with TRBJ2-2, with 8 bases matching TRBD1. With V trimmed by 4 bases and J by 6 bases, 8 bases remained unmatched. Germline CDR1 and CDR2: SGHRS and YFSETQ. The CDR3 contains 15 residues. The CDR3 here is CASSTQDRDAGELFF. DNA for the CDR3: TGCGCCAGCAGCACGCAGGACAGGGATGCCGGGGAGCTGTTTTTT.

The chain couples TRBV5-1 to TRBJ2-1, with a weak D call TRBD2 (6 bases). CDR3 length equals 13 residues. Germline CDR1 and CDR2: SGHRS and YFSETQ. Trimming removed 5 bases from V and 7 bases from J, with 13 bases in between. CDR3 DNA: TGCGCCAGCAGGACCGGGAGATCGAATGAGCAGTTCTTC. Protein sequence: CASRTGRSNEQFF.

This clone was seen a few times. The chain has TRBV9 and TRBJ2-3, with TRBD2 matching 8 bases. In germline, CDR1 is SGDLS, CDR2 YYNGEE. V gave up 0 bases and J gave up 1 base; unmatched junction bases: 10. The CDR3 consists of 18 residues. This CDR3 is CASSVAPLGRGGTDTQYF. CDR3 DNA sequence: TGTGCCAGCAGCGTAGCTCCCCTAGGGCGGGGGGGCACAGATACGCAGTATTTT.

V gene TRBV6-5 combines with J gene TRBJ1-2, with D possibly TRBD1 on 6 matching bases. V lost 0 bases and J 5 bases, leaving 13 bases between the germline ends. Germline V gene data show CDR1 as MNHEY and CDR2 as SVGAGI. The CDR3 sequence is 15 residues long. For the CDR3, the DNA is TGTGCCAGCAGTTACTCAGGCCAGGGGCGTTATGGCTACACCTTC. It yields the protein CASSYSGQGRYGYTF.

The chain couples TRBV27 to TRBJ1-2, with 7 bases identical to TRBD1. This CDR3 comprises 16 residues. CDR1 is MNHEY, CDR2 SMNVEV, per germline (reference sequence). Unmatched junction bases numbered 14, after V lost 5 bases and J lost 5 bases. In DNA form, the CDR3 reads TGTGCCAGCAGTACCTACCGGGACAGCCATAGGTATGGCTACACCTTC. Its translation: CASSTYRDSHRYGYTF.